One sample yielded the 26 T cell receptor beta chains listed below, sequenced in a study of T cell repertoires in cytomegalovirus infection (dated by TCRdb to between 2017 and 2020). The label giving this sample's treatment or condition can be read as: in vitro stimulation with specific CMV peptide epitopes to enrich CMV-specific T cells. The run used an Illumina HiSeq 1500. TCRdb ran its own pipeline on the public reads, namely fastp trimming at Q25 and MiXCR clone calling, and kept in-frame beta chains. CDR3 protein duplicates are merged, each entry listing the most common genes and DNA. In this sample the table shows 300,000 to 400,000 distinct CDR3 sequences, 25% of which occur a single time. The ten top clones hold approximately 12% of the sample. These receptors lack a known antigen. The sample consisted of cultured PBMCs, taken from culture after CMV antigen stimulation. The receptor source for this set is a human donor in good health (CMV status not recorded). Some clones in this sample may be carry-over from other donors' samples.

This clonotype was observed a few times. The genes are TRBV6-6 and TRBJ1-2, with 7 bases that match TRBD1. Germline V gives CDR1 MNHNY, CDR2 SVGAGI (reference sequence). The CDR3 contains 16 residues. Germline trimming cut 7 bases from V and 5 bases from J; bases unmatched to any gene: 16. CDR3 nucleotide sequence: TGTGCCAGCACCTCGATTGGCCTCGGGACAGCTTATGGCTACACCTTC. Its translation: CASTSIGLGTAYGYTF.

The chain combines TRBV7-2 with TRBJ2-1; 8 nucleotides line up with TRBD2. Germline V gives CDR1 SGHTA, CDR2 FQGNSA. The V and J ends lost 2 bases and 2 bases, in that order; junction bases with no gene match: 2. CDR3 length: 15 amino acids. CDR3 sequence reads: CASSLSTSAYNEQFF. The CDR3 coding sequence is TGTGCCAGCAGCTTATCGACTAGCGCCTACAATGAGCAGTTCTTC.

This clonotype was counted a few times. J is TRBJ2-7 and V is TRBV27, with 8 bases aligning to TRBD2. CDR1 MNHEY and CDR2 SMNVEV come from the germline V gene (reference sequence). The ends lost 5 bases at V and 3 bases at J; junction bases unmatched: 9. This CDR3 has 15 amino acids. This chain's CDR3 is CASSQTSGRSYEQYF. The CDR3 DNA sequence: TGTGCCAGCAGTCAAACTAGCGGAAGAAGCTACGAGCAGTACTTC.

The CDR3 coding sequence is TGCAGTGCAAGCGACCAGAGCTCCTACGAGCAGTACGTC. It encodes CSASDQSSYEQYV. J is TRBJ2-7 and V is TRBV20-1; unclear D gene. There are 13 residues in the CDR3. Trimming removed 6 bases from V and 0 bases from J, with 12 bases in between. Germline CDR1 is DFQATT and CDR2 is SNEGSKA (reference sequence).

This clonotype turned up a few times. The CDR3 reads CASSYSRVGTGGHEQYF. As DNA, the CDR3 is TGTGCCAGCAGTTACTCGAGGGTCGGGACAGGGGGTCACGAGCAGTACTTC. The chain recombines TRBV6-6 with TRBJ2-7; 11 bases agree with TRBD1. CDR3 length equals 17 residues. Germline CDR1 reads MNHNY; CDR2 reads SVGAGI (reference sequence). Losses at the gene ends were 0 bases for V and 5 bases for J; bases not matched to a gene: 9.

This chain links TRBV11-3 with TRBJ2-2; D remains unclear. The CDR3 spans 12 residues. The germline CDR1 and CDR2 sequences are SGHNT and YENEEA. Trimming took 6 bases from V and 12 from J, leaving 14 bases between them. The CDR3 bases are TGTGCCAGCAGACTATGGGCCCAAAAGCTGTTTTTT. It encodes CASRLWAQKLFF.

The CDR3 loop is CASSPGVGDTEAFF. CDR3 nucleotides: TGTGCCAGCAGCCCCGGAGTCGGAGACACTGAAGCTTTCTTT. The chain has TRBV3-1 and TRBJ1-1; D unclear. Germline CDR1 and CDR2: LGHDT and YNNKEL (reference sequence). The length of the CDR3 is 14 residues. The V end lost 4 bases, the J end lost 3 bases, and 12 bases lay between the germline ends.

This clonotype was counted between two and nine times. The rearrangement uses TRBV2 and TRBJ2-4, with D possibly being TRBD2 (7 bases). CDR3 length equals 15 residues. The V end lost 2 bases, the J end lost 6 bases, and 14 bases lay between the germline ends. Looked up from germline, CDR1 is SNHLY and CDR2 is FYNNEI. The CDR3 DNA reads TGTGCCAGCAGTGAAAGGGGGGAGGGGCTAAACATTCAGTACTTC. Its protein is CASSERGEGLNIQYF.

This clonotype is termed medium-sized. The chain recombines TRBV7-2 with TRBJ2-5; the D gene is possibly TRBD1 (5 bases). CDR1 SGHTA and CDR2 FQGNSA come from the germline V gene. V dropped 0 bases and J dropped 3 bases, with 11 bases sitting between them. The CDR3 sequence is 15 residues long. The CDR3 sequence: CASSLAGRVEETQYF. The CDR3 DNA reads TGTGCCAGCAGCTTAGCGGGCAGGGTAGAAGAGACCCAGTACTTC.

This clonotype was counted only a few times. CDR3 DNA: TGTGCCAGTAGTATAGGCCCCCAGCTTAGCAATCAGCCCCAGCATTTT. This encodes CASSIGPQLSNQPQHF. The V call is TRBV19, the J call TRBJ1-5; D gene ambiguous. The CDR3 runs 16 residues. The V gene's germline CDR1 is LNHDA and CDR2 SQIVND (reference sequence). V was pared by 1 base and J by 0 bases, with 10 bases between.

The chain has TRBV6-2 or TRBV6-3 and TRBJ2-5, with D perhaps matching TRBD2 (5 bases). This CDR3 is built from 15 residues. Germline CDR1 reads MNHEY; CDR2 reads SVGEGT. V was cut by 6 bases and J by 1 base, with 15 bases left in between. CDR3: CASSPLQRFQETQYF. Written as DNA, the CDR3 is TGTGCCAGCAGCCCCCTGCAGCGGTTCCAAGAGACCCAGTACTTC.

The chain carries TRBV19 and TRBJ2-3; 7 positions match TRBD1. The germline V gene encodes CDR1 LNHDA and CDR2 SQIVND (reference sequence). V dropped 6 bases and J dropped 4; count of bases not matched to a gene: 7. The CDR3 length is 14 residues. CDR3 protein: CASRPTGKSDTQYF. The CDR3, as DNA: TGTGCCAGTAGGCCGACAGGGAAATCAGATACGCAGTATTTT.

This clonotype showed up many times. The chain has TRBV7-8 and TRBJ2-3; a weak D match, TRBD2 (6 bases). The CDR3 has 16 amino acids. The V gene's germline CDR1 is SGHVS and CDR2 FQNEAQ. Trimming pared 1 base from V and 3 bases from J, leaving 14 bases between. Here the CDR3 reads CASSLETGVSTDTQYF. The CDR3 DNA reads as TGTGCCAGCAGCTTAGAGACGGGAGTGTCGACAGATACGCAGTATTTT.

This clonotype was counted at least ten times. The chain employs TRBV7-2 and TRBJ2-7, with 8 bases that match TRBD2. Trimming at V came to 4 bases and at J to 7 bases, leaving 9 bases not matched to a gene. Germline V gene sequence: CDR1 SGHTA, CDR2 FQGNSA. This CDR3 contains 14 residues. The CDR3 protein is CASSSDSTGGEQYV. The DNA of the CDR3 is TGTGCCAGCAGCTCGGACAGTACGGGAGGGGAGCAGTACGTC.

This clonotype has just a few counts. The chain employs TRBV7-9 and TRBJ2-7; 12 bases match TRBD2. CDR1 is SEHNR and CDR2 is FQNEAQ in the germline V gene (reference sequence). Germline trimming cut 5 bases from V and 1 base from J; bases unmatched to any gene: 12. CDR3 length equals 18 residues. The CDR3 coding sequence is TGTGCCAGCAGCCCAACCCCCGGACTAGCGGGACTATCCTACGAGCAGTACTTC. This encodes CASSPTPGLAGLSYEQYF.

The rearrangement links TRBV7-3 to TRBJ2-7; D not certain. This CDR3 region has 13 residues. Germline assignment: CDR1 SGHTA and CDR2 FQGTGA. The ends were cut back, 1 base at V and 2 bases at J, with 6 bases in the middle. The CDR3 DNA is TGTGCCAGCAGCTTAAACGGAGCCTACGAGCAGTACTTC. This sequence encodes CASSLNGAYEQYF.

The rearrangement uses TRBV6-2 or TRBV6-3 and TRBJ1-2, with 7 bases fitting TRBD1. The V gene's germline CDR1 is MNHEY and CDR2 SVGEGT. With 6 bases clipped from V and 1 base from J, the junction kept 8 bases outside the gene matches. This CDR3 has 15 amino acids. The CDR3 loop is CASRPTGTSNYGYTF. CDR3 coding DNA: TGTGCCAGCAGGCCGACAGGGACAAGTAACTATGGCTACACCTTC.

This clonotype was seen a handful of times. CDR3: CASSFGTGGEGQPQHF. The CDR3 DNA is TGTGCCAGCAGCTTCGGGACAGGGGGCGAAGGTCAGCCCCAGCATTTT. V is TRBV7-2 and J is TRBJ1-5, with 12 bases lining up with TRBD1. This CDR3 spans 16 amino acids. V gave up 3 bases and J gave up 6 bases; unmatched junction bases: 6. Germline V gene lookup returns CDR1 SGHTA and CDR2 FQGNSA.

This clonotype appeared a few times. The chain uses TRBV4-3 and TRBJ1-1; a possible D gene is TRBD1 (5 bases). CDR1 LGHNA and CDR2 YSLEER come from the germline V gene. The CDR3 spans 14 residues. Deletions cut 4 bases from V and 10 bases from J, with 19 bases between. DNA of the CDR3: TGCGCCAGCAGCCCAAGTCACATCGGGGACCTAGCTTTCTTT. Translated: CASSPSHIGDLAFF.

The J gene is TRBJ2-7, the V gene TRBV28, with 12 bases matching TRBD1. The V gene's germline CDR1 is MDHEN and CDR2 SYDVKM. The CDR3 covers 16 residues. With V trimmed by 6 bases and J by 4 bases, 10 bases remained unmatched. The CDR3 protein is CASRSAGTGGGYEQYF. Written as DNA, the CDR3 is TGTGCCAGCAGGTCAGCCGGGACAGGGGGCGGTTACGAGCAGTACTTC.

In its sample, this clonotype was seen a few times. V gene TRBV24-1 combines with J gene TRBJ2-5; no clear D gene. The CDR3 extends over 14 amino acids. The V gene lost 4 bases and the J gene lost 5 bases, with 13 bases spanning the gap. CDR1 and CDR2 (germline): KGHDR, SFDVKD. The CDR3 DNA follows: TGTGCCACCAGTGACGGTGGAAGCTCGGAGACCCAGTACTTC. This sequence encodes CATSDGGSSETQYF.

The CDR3 coding sequence is TGCGCCAGCAGCCAAGAAGCCCAGGGGTATGGCTACACCTTC. It yields the protein CASSQEAQGYGYTF. The genes are TRBV4-3 and TRBJ1-2; possible D gene TRBD1, 6 bases. This CDR3 is 14 amino acids long. Deletions cut 0 bases from V and 5 bases from J, with 10 bases between. Germline CDR1 is LGHNA and CDR2 is YSLEER.

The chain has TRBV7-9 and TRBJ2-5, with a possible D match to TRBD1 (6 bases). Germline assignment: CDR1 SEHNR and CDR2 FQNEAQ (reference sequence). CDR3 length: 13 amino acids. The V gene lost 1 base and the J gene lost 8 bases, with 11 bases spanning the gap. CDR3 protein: CASSLEQGVTQYF. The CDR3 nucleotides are TGTGCCAGCAGCTTAGAACAGGGCGTAACCCAGTACTTC.

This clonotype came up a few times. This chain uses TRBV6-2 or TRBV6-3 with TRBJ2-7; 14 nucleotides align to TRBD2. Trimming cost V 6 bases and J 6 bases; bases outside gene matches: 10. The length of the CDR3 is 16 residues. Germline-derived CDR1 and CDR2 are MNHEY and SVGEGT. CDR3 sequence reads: CASRPGLAGEWSEQYV. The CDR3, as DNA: TGTGCCAGCAGACCGGGACTAGCGGGAGAATGGAGCGAGCAGTACGTC.

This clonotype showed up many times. The CDR3 reads CASSSFGTNTGELFF. Here the CDR3 DNA reads TGTGCCAGCAGCTCCTTCGGTACGAACACCGGGGAGCTGTTTTTT. J is TRBJ2-2 and V is TRBV7-2; D not certain. Germline CDR1 SGHTA, CDR2 FQGNSA. The CDR3 is made up of 15 amino acids. The V and J ends lost 4 bases and 0 bases respectively, with 9 bases between them.

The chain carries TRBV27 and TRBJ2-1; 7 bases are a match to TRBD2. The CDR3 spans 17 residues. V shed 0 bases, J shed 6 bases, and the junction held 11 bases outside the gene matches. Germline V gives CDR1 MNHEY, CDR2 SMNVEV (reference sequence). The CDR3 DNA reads TGTGCCAGCAGTTTATCGAGGCTAGCGGACCCCTCCAATGAGCAGTTCTTC. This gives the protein CASSLSRLADPSNEQFF.